This T cell receptor (beta chain) was captured by sequencing in a study of shared clonotypes between healthy human individuals. Study background: Researchers drew samples from a couple of women and a few men aged 18 to 49. Study-level points and caveats: It was the few donors that limited the genetic and exposure-history diversity represented. Across subsets, estimated richness was generally greater for naive than for memory populations.

CD4+ cells yielded CD45RA+ naive and CD45RA-negative memory subsets. On this clone itself: Its antigen is as yet unknown.

CDR1 is MDHEN and CDR2 is SYDVKM in the germline V gene. CDR3 size: 16 residues. J gave up 0 bases and V 5 bases, and 5 bases lay outside the gene matches. Assay: immunoSEQ multiplex PCR; the TCRdb copy retains only in-frame clones and omits some. The sample holds 2 million to 3 million clones, roughly 93% seen once. The sequence came from a man aged 18 to 30 in good health. Some clones in this sample may be carry-over from other donors' samples. This chain joins TRBV28 and TRBJ2-4; 9 nucleotides align to TRBD1. What was sequenced was naive CD4+ T cells from PBMCs. The sample's subset: CD45RA+ positively selected. The CDR3 bases are TGTGCCAGCAGTCAACAGGGGGCCATAGCCAAAAACATTCAGTACTTC. Protein: CASSQQGAIAKNIQYF.